A single T cell receptor (beta chain) is shown here with its context. The CDR3 is 15 residues long. The ends lost 1 base at V and 8 bases at J; junction bases unmatched: 7. The germline CDR1 and CDR2 sequences are SGHRS and YFSETQ. The sample belongs to a study of blood T cells in healthy people across ages. Combining a sample-barcoded 5' primer with a J-beta primer mix, a second PCR ran for roughly 7 to 12 cycles. There were at least 2.5 million CDR3-containing paired-end reads obtained from each sample. TCRdb re-called the 5' RACE reads with MiXCR, one entry per CDR3 protein. This table holds about 640,000 distinct CDR3 sequences, roughly three fifths found once.

The sample taken for sequencing was blood. The rearrangement uses TRBV5-1 and TRBJ2-1; 9 bases are shared with TRBD2. The clonotype was recovered from a man in his sixties in good health. In nucleotides, the CDR3 is TGCGCCAGCAGCTTGACGATAGCGGGGGCGGATGAGCAGTTCTTC. Residues: CASSLTIAGADEQFF.